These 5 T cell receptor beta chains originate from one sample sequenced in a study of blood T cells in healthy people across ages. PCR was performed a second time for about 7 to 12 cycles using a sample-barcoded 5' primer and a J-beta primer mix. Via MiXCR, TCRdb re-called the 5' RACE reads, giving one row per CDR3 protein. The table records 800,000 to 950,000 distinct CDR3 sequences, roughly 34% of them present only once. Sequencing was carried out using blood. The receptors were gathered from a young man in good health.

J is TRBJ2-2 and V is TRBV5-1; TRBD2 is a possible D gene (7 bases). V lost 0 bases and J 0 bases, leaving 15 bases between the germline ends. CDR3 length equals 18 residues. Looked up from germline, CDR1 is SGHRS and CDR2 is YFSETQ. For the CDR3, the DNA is TGCGCCAGCAGCTTGGCCAAGGGGCGGGGGCCGAACACCGGGGAGCTGTTTTTT. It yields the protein CASSLAKGRGPNTGELFF.

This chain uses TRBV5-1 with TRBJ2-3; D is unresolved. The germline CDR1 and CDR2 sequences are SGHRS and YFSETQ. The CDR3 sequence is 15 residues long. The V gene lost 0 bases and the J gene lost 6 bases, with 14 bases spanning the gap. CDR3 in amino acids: CASSLASDRRDTQYF. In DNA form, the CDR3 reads TGCGCCAGCAGCTTGGCCAGTGACCGACGGGATACGCAGTATTTT.

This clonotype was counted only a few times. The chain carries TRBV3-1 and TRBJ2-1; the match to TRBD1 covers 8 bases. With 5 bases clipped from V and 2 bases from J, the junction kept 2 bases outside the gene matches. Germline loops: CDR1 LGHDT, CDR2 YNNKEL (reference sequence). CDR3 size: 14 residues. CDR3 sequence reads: CASSGQGTYNEQFF. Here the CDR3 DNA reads TGTGCCAGCAGCGGACAGGGAACCTACAATGAGCAGTTCTTC.

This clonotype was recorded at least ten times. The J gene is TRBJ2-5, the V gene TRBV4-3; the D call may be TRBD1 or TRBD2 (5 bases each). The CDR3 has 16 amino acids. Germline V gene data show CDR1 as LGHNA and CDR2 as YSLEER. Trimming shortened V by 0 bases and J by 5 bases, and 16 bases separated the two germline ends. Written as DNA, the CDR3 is TGCGCCAGCAGCCAAGATGGGGCTAGCTCGAGTGAGACCCAGTACTTC. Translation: CASSQDGASSSETQYF.

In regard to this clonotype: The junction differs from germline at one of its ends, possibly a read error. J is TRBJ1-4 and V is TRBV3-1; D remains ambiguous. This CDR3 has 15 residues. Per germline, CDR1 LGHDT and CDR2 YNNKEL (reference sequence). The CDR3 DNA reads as TGTGCCGGCAGCCAAGTTCCGGGAGGTAATGAAAAACTGTTTTTT. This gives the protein CAGSQVPGGNEKLFF.